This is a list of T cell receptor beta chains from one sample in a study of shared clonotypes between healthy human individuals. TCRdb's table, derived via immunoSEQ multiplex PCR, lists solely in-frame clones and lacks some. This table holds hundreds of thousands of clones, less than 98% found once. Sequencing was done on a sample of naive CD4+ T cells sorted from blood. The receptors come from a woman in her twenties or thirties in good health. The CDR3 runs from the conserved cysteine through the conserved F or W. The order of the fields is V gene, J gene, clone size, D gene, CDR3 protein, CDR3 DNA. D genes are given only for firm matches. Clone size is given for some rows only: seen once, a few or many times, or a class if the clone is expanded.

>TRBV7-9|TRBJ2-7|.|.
CASSSGQYEQYF
TGTGCCAGCAGCTCCGGACAGTACGAGCAGTACTTC
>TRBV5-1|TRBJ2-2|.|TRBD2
CASSLAAGGVGELFF
TGCGCCAGCAGCTTGGCAGCGGGAGGAGTCGGGGAGCTGTTTTTT
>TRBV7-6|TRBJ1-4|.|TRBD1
CASSLKRTGGIYKATNEKLFF
TGTGCCAGCAGCCTAAAAAGGACAGGCGGGATCTACAAAGCAACTAATGAAAAACTGTTTTTT
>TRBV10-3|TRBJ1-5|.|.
CAISERGAGGNQPQHF
TGTGCCATCAGTGAAAGGGGGGCCGGGGGCAATCAGCCCCAGCATTTT
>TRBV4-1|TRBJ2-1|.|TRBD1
CASRPRGQGNEQFF
TGCGCCAGCCGACCTAGGGGACAGGGCAATGAGCAGTTCTTC
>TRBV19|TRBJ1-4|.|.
CASTPPQGRNEKLFF
TGTGCCAGCACCCCGCCGCAGGGACGAAATGAAAAACTGTTTTTT
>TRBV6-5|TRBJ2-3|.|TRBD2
CASSNGLAATDTQYF
TGTGCCAGCAGTAATGGACTAGCCGCCACAGATACGCAGTATTTT
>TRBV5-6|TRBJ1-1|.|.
CASSLDMTEAFF
TGTGCCAGCAGCTTGGATATGACTGAAGCTTTCTTT
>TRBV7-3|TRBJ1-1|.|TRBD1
CASSPTGGTEAFF
TGTGCCAGCAGCCCGACAGGGGGCACTGAAGCTTTCTTT
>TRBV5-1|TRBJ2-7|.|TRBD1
CASSSGTGIYEQYF
TGCGCCAGCAGCTCCGGGACAGGTATCTACGAGCAGTACTTC
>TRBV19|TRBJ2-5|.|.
CASSRPGVQETQYF
TGTGCCAGTAGTCGCCCCGGCGTGCAAGAGACCCAGTACTTC
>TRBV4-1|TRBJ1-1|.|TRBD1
CASSPDRGPNKNTEAFF
TGCGCCAGCAGCCCCGACAGGGGACCTAACAAGAACACTGAAGCTTTCTTT
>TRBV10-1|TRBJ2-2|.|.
CASTEDSIFGELFF
TGCGCCAGCACTGAGGACAGCATCTTTGGGGAGCTGTTTTTT
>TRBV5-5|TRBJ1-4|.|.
CASSLDFGGWNEKLFF
TGTGCCAGCAGCTTGGATTTCGGGGGATGGAATGAAAAACTGTTTTTT
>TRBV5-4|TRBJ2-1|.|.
CASSLSNTQFF
TGTGCCAGCAGCTTGAGTAATACGCAGTTCTTC
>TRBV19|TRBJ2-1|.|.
CASSPVFIRASSQFF
TGTGCCAGTAGTCCGGTCTTCATCAGGGCGTCGAGCCAGTTCTTC
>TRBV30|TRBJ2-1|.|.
CAWDPGLGGNEQFF
TGTGCCTGGGATCCGGGACTTGGCGGGAATGAGCAGTTCTTC
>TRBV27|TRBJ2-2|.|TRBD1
CASMGTGGTGELFF
TGTGCCAGCATGGGAACAGGGGGCACCGGGGAGCTGTTTTTT
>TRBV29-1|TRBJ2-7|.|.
CSILVGGSSYEQYF
TGCAGCATCTTAGTTGGGGGGAGCTCCTACGAGCAGTACTTC
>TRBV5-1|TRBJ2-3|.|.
CASSLWGSATDTQYF
TGCGCCAGCAGCTTGTGGGGGAGTGCCACAGATACGCAGTATTTT
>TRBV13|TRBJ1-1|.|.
CASSLRQTNTEAFF
TGTGCCAGCAGCTTACGGCAGACGAACACTGAAGCTTTCTTT
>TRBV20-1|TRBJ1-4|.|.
CSARGAKLFF
TGCAGTGCTAGAGGAGCAAAACTGTTTTTT
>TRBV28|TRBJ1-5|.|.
CASSLGQGRNQPQHF
TGTGCCAGCAGTTTGGGGCAGGGCAGGAATCAGCCCCAGCATTTT
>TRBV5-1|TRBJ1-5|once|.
CASSEGTGPQHF
TGCGCCAGCAGCGAAGGAACGGGTCCCCAGCATTTT
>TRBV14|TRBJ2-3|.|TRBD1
CASSPWTGGTDTQYF
TGTGCCAGCAGCCCGTGGACAGGGGGGACAGATACGCAGTATTTT
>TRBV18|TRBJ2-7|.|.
CASSPPGGPYEQYF
TGTGCCAGCTCACCACCGGGGGGTCCCTACGAGCAGTACTTC
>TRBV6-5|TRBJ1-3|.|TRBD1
CATQRDRVGNTIYF
TGTGCCACCCAGAGAGACAGGGTTGGAAACACCATATATTTT
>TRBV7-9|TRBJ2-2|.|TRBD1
CASSYGTGIAGELFF
TGTGCCAGCAGCTACGGGACAGGGATCGCCGGGGAGCTGTTTTTT
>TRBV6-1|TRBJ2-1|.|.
CASSRQFGSYNEQFF
TGTGCCAGCAGCCGCCAATTCGGCTCCTACAATGAGCAGTTCTTC
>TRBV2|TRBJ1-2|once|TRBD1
CASSPTGGDYGYTF
TGTGCCAGCAGCCCGACAGGGGGAGACTATGGCTACACCTTC
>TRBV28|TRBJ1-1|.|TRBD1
CASTSVQGLSNTEAFF
TGTGCCAGCACCTCTGTACAGGGGCTTTCGAACACTGAAGCTTTCTTT